This TCR beta chain was observed in a study of blood T cells in healthy people across ages. A second PCR of roughly 7 to 11 cycles used a sample-barcoded 5' primer and a J-beta primer mix. TCRdb re-called the 5' RACE reads through MiXCR, storing one row per CDR3 protein. The data show fewer than 700,000 distinct CDR3 sequences, with around two fifths seen just once and around 32% held by the top ten. The germline gives CDR1 MNHEY, CDR2 SVGEGT. V was shortened by 6 bases and J by 3 bases, with 8 bases between the two germline ends. The CDR3 extends over 12 amino acids. This clonotype was sampled from a man older than 75 in good health. The sequenced material came from blood. The chain carries TRBV6-2 or TRBV6-3 and TRBJ1-2; no clear D. The CDR3 region is CASRAMDYGYTF. CDR3 nucleotide sequence: TGTGCCAGCAGAGCAATGGACTATGGCTACACCTTC.